This T cell receptor beta chain is drawn from a study of spatial heterogeneity in lung cancer. The germline gives CDR1 MNHEY, CDR2 SVGAGI. The CDR3 covers 16 residues. Between the trimmed V and J ends, which lost 6 bases and 7 bases, there was a span of 19 bases. TCR cDNA molecules were tagged individually, and each one carried a unique molecular identifier. One entry per CDR3 protein results from TCRdb running MiXCR on the 5' RACE reads. The table includes about 38,000 distinct CDR3 sequences, approximately 5.6% detected once. Notes on this clonotype: Its antigen is not identified.

Regarding time point: sample taken at primary tumor resection. The study sequenced unsorted whole RNA from tumor, nontumor lung or frozen PBMC. Study-level points and caveats: TCRs found ubiquitously expanded in tumor appeared in blood more at resection than at follow-up.

Sequenced material: PBMCs, taken at surgery. This clonotype originated in a female donor with early-stage non-small cell lung cancer. The chain is built from TRBV6-5 and TRBJ1-6; weak D call: TRBD1 (5 bases). CDR3 DNA: TGTGCCAGCAGCCTTGCCGGGGGATCCGCCAATTCACCCCTCCACTTT. Translation gives CASSLAGGSANSPLHF.